The 29 T cell receptor beta chains in this list originate from one sample, sequenced in a study of chemoradiotherapy in HPV16-positive cancers. Generated by immunoSEQ multiplex PCR, the TCRdb table keeps only in-frame clones and is missing some. The sample lists 4,000 to 6,000 clones, 60% to 85% occurring once. The material was tumor tissue, obtained from a patient who underwent chemoradiotherapy. All receptors derive from a human donor with HPV-associated anogenital cancer.

V usage is TRBV18 and J usage is TRBJ2-7, with TRBD1 identical over 8 bases. The CDR3 is made up of 13 amino acids. The germline V gene has CDR1 KGHSH and CDR2 LQKENI. V was clipped by 3 bases and J by 5 bases; unmatched bases: 3. In DNA, the CDR3 is TGTGCCAGCTCACCGGGACAGGATAACGAGCAGTACTTC. This sequence encodes CASSPGQDNEQYF. Complete variable domain (other parts from reference TRBV18 and TRBJ2-7): NAGVMQNPRHLVRRRGQEARLRCSPMKGHSHVYWYRQLPEEGLKFMVYLQKENIIDESGMPKERFSAEFPKEGPSILRIQQVVRGDSAAYFCASSPGQDNEQYFGPGTRLTVT.

The chain uses TRBV7-9 and TRBJ1-2; unclear D gene. This CDR3 contains 14 residues. With 3 bases removed from V and 6 bases from J, the gap between germline ends came to 14 bases. The germline V gene has CDR1 SEHNR and CDR2 FQNEAQ (reference sequence). The CDR3 protein is CASSFTRERHGYTF. The DNA of the CDR3 is TGTGCCAGCAGCTTTACTAGGGAGCGGCATGGCTACACCTTC.

The V call is TRBV5-1, the J call TRBJ1-5; 7 bases line up with TRBD1. The V segment lost 4 bases and the J segment 2 bases; nucleotides outside the gene matches: 3. The CDR3 length is 14 residues. Germline CDR1 and CDR2: SGHRS and YFSETQ. CDR3 region: CASSTQGGNQPQHF. As DNA, the CDR3 is TGCGCCAGCAGCACCCAGGGGGGCAATCAGCCCCAGCATTTT.

V usage is TRBV9 and J usage is TRBJ2-5; the match to TRBD2 covers 16 bases. The CDR3 extends over 18 amino acids. Germline assignment: CDR1 SGDLS and CDR2 YYNGEE. The trim removed 4 bases at V and 5 bases at J, leaving 11 bases unmatched. This CDR3 reads CASSPYGTSGGDQETQYF. CDR3 nucleotides: TGTGCCAGCAGCCCATACGGGACTAGCGGGGGGGATCAGGAGACCCAGTACTTC.

This sequence joins TRBV19 and TRBJ2-3; TRBD2 matches 9 bases. The V gene end was trimmed by 6 bases and the J gene end by 3 bases; junction bases not matched to a gene: 1. CDR3 length: 13 amino acids. Germline CDR1 and CDR2: LNHDA and SQIVND (reference sequence). CDR3 sequence reads: CASRGLATDTQYF. The DNA of the CDR3 is TGTGCCAGTAGGGGACTAGCTACAGATACGCAGTATTTT. Drawing the rest from reference TRBV19 and TRBJ2-3, the complete variable domain is DGGITQSPKYLFRKEGQNVTLSCEQNLNHDAMYWYRQDPGQGLRLIYYSQIVNDFQKGDIAEGYSVSREKKESFPLTVTSAQKNPTAFYLCASRGLATDTQYFGPGTRLTVL.

The rearrangement links TRBV18 to TRBJ2-3; D possibly corresponds to TRBD2 (6 bases). The CDR3 totals 17 residues. V lost 0 bases, J lost 3 bases, and 16 bases lay in between. Germline lookup yields CDR1 KGHSH and CDR2 LQKENI. This CDR3 reads CASSPPRAQEGTDTQYF. In DNA form, the CDR3 reads TGTGCCAGCTCACCACCACGGGCGCAGGAGGGGACAGATACGCAGTATTTT.

The J gene is TRBJ2-1, the V gene TRBV27; D gene uncertain. Germline V gene data show CDR1 as MNHEY and CDR2 as SMNVEV (reference sequence). V was shortened by 6 bases and J by 4 bases, with 13 bases between the two germline ends. The CDR3 is made up of 14 amino acids. CDR3 in amino acids: CASSLGRLYNEQFF. CDR3 nucleotides: TGTGCCAGCAGCCTAGGTCGGCTTTACAATGAGCAGTTCTTC.

This clone was seen only a few times. The chain links TRBV27 to TRBJ2-7, with D unclear. Germline CDR1 is MNHEY and CDR2 is SMNVEV (reference sequence). The CDR3 runs to 12 residues. V was pared by 7 bases and J by 3 bases, with 10 bases between. DNA of the CDR3: TGTGCCAGCAAACACCTAGGCTACGAGCAGTACTTC. Its protein product is CASKHLGYEQYF.

The V and J genes are TRBV6-5 and TRBJ1-1, with D possibly being TRBD1 (5 bases). Per the germline V gene, CDR1 is MNHEY and CDR2 is SVGAGI. The CDR3 runs to 14 residues. Trimming took off 4 bases at V and 0 bases at J, with 9 bases between the two ends. Here the CDR3 DNA reads TGTGCCAGCAGTTCGGACACCATGAACACTGAAGCTTTCTTT. It codes for CASSSDTMNTEAFF.

The chain couples TRBV27 to TRBJ2-7; D perhaps matches TRBD2 (6 bases). Deletions cut 0 bases from V and 2 bases from J, with 8 bases between. The CDR3 is made up of 14 amino acids. Germline CDR1 reads MNHEY; CDR2 reads SMNVEV (reference sequence). The CDR3 here is CASSLSRLAYEQYF. CDR3 DNA: TGTGCCAGCAGTTTATCGAGACTAGCCTACGAGCAGTACTTC.

The chain uses TRBV11-2 and TRBJ1-1, with TRBD1 matching over 8 bases. V was pared by 5 bases and J by 8 bases, with 7 bases of the junction left unmatched. Germline V lookup: CDR1 SGHAT, CDR2 FQNNGV. The CDR3 is 13 amino acids. CDR3 nucleotide sequence: TGTGCCAGCAGCCAAGGACAGGGCTTAGAAGCTTTCTTT. Translated: CASSQGQGLEAFF.

This clone was picked up one time. The chain couples TRBV5-1 to TRBJ2-6; TRBD2 might be the D (6 bases). This CDR3 has 18 residues. Trimming shortened V by 0 bases and J by 0 bases, and 13 bases separated the two germline ends. Germline CDR1 and CDR2: SGHRS and YFSETQ. The CDR3 region has the DNA TGCGCCAGCAGCTTGGTGTCGGGGGTTTTCTCTGGGGCCAACGTCCTGACTTTC. Protein product: CASSLVSGVFSGANVLTF.

This clone has only one observation. V and J are TRBV7-6 and TRBJ2-6; D may be TRBD1 (6 bases). CDR3 length equals 17 residues. Germline CDR1 is SGHVS and CDR2 is FNYEAQ. V was pared by 5 bases and J by 4 bases, with 18 bases between. CDR3 sequence reads: CASSRETGLAGANVLTF. The CDR3 DNA follows: TGTGCCAGCAGCAGAGAAACAGGGCTGGCCGGGGCCAACGTCCTGACTTTC. The full variable domain, in which reference TRBV7-6 and TRBJ2-6 provide the parts outside the CDR3, is GAGVSQSPRYKVTKRGQDVALRCDPISGHVSLYWYRQALGQGPEFLTYFNYEAQQDKSGLPNDRFSAERPEGSISTLTIQRTEQRDSAMYRCASSRETGLAGANVLTFGAGSRLTVL.

The genes are TRBV6-6 and TRBJ1-1; D call uncertain. V was cut by 8 bases and J by 4 bases, with 8 bases left in between. CDR1 MNHNY and CDR2 SVGAGI come from the germline V gene (reference sequence). The CDR3 totals 11 residues. DNA for the CDR3: TGTGCCAGCCTTTGGGGCACTGAAGCTTTCTTT. Translated: CASLWGTEAFF.

The chain is built from TRBV5-4 and TRBJ1-2; the D gene is possibly TRBD1 (5 bases). This CDR3 is built from 13 residues. V was pared by 2 bases and J by 7 bases, with 12 bases between. The germline V gene encodes CDR1 SGHNT and CDR2 YYREEE (reference sequence). CDR3 DNA: TGTGCCAGCAGCTTAGGGTTTCAGGGTGGCTACACCTTC. Protein: CASSLGFQGGYTF.

The rearrangement links TRBV2 to TRBJ2-6; TRBD2 might be the D (6 bases). Trimming took 4 bases from V and 7 from J, leaving 11 bases between them. The length of the CDR3 is 14 residues. The germline V gene encodes CDR1 SNHLY and CDR2 FYNNEI. Written as DNA, the CDR3 is TGTGCCAGCAGTGTGGGGGGAGGAGCCAACGTCCTGACTTTC. It translates to CASSVGGGANVLTF.

This clone has a single count. The chain employs TRBV10-3 and TRBJ2-7; TRBD1 might be the D (6 bases). Trimming removed 4 bases from V and 5 bases from J, with 9 bases in between. This CDR3 is built from 12 residues. Germline V gene data show CDR1 as ENHRY and CDR2 as SYGVKD. CDR3 sequence: CAISGTENEQYF. Here the CDR3 DNA reads TGTGCCATCAGTGGGACAGAGAACGAGCAGTACTTC.

The genes are TRBV5-4 and TRBJ2-3; no clear D gene. Germline CDR1 is SGHNT and CDR2 is YYREEE (reference sequence). V was clipped by 4 bases and J by 0 bases, with 12 bases between them. The CDR3 totals 15 residues. The CDR3 nucleotides read TGTGCCAGCAGCGTCGACCGATTTAGCACAGATACGCAGTATTTT. Amino acids: CASSVDRFSTDTQYF.

The chain uses TRBV5-5 and TRBJ2-7; D not certain. Trimming shortened V by 0 bases and J by 3 bases, and 7 bases separated the two germline ends. The germline V gene encodes CDR1 SGHKS and CDR2 YYEKEE (reference sequence). This CDR3 region has 13 residues. This CDR3 reads CASSLDMNYEQYF. As DNA, the CDR3 is TGTGCCAGCAGCTTGGACATGAACTACGAGCAGTACTTC. Filled out from reference TRBV5-5 and TRBJ2-7, the complete variable domain reads DAGVTQSPTHLIKTRGQQVTLRCSPISGHKSVSWYQQVLGQGPQFIFQYYEKEERGRGNFPDRFSARQFPNYSSELNVNALLLGDSALYLCASSLDMNYEQYFGPGTRLTVT.

This sequence joins TRBV27 and TRBJ2-1; 11 bases align to TRBD2. CDR1 MNHEY and CDR2 SMNVEV come from the germline V gene (reference sequence). The CDR3 length is 16 residues. V shed 5 bases, J shed 5 bases, and the junction held 8 bases outside the gene matches. CDR3 bases: TGTGCCAGCAGTCCGCGCACTAGCGGGGGAAACAATGAGCAGTTCTTC. Amino acid sequence: CASSPRTSGGNNEQFF.

The chain employs TRBV7-9 and TRBJ2-1, with 9 positions matching TRBD1. V lost 4 bases to trimming and J lost 7 bases; unmatched junction nucleotides: 8. The CDR3 has 15 residues. Germline loops: CDR1 SEHNR, CDR2 FQNEAQ (reference sequence). The CDR3 DNA reads TGTGCCAGCAGCTCATACAGGGGGCAATCGAATGAGCAGTTCTTC. This sequence encodes CASSSYRGQSNEQFF.

The chain links TRBV28 to TRBJ2-3; perhaps TRBD2 as D (5 bases). The CDR3 has 16 residues. The germline V gene has CDR1 MDHEN and CDR2 SYDVKM. V was shortened by 4 bases and J by 1 base, with 15 bases between the two germline ends. The CDR3 DNA reads as TGTGCCAGCAGTTCCTTAGGACTCGGCGGCACAGATACGCAGTATTTT. This sequence encodes CASSSLGLGGTDTQYF.

The chain joins TRBV19 to TRBJ2-2; no firm D call. Germline loops: CDR1 LNHDA, CDR2 SQIVND (reference sequence). V was pared by 7 bases and J by 4 bases, with 13 bases between. This CDR3 is 14 amino acids long. The CDR3 loop is CASKGPSVTGELFF. CDR3 bases: TGTGCCAGTAAGGGCCCCTCCGTCACCGGGGAGCTGTTTTTT.

This chain joins TRBV30 and TRBJ2-2; the match to TRBD2 covers 8 bases. Unmatched junction bases numbered 17, after V lost 8 bases and J lost 0 bases. The CDR3 has 18 amino acids. Germline assignment: CDR1 GTSNPN and CDR2 SVGIG (reference sequence). CDR3 sequence reads: CAQTLILILAANTGELFF. The CDR3 region has the DNA TGTGCCCAAACGCTAATCCTAATACTAGCGGCGAACACCGGGGAGCTGTTTTTT.

The CDR3, as DNA: TGTGCCAGCAGCCAAGATCGCGGGGGGGCCGTAGATACGCAGTATTTT. Its translation is CASSQDRGGAVDTQYF. The chain couples TRBV4-2 to TRBJ2-3; 9 nucleotides line up with TRBD2. V was clipped by 0 bases and J by 5 bases; unmatched bases: 6. The CDR3 length is 16 residues. Germline-derived CDR1 and CDR2 are LGHNA and YNFKEQ.

The V call is TRBV6-6, the J call TRBJ1-3; D call uncertain. This CDR3 region has 13 residues. V gave up 2 bases and J gave up 5 bases, with 7 bases separating them. In germline, CDR1 is MNHNY, CDR2 SVGAGI (reference sequence). CDR3 amino acids: CASSYRRRNTIYF. CDR3 bases: TGTGCCAGCAGTTACCGACGGAGAAACACCATATATTTT.

The chain couples TRBV6-5 to TRBJ2-7; maybe TRBD1 (5 bases). Germline CDR1 reads MNHEY; CDR2 reads SVGAGI. This CDR3 comprises 16 residues. Trimming stripped 0 bases from V and 0 bases from J, with 12 bases between. The CDR3 reads CASSYSWQGPSYEQYF. CDR3 in DNA: TGTGCCAGCAGTTACTCGTGGCAGGGTCCCTCCTACGAGCAGTACTTC.

CDR3 residues: CASSPWTGGSYEQYF. The CDR3 nucleotides are TGTGCCAGCAGCCCGTGGACAGGGGGGAGCTACGAGCAGTACTTC. The chain links TRBV28 to TRBJ2-7; 10 bases are a match to TRBD1. This CDR3 comprises 15 residues. Germline V gene lookup returns CDR1 MDHEN and CDR2 SYDVKM. V trimming: 6 bases; J trimming: 3 bases; junction bases outside the gene matches: 8. The whole variable domain, filled in from reference TRBV28 and TRBJ2-7, reads DVKVTQSSRYLVKRTGEKVFLECVQDMDHENMFWYRQDPGLGLRLIYFSYDVKMKEKGDIPEGYSVSREKKERFSLILESASTNQTSMYLCASSPWTGGSYEQYFGPGTRLTVT.

The chain has TRBV6-1 and TRBJ2-3; 13 bases align to TRBD2. The V gene end was trimmed by 5 bases and the J gene end by 4 bases; junction bases not matched to a gene: 3. Germline V gives CDR1 MNHNS, CDR2 SASEGT. The CDR3 length is 15 residues. This CDR3 reads CASSPTSGGADTQYF. Here the CDR3 DNA reads TGTGCCAGCAGTCCAACTAGCGGGGGGGCAGATACGCAGTATTTT.